The 26 T cell receptor beta chains below were found in one sample sequenced in a study of shared clonotypes between healthy human individuals. Some clones are missing from TCRdb's copy, which holds only in-frame ones; the method was immunoSEQ multiplex PCR. The data contain approximately 980,000 clones, 76% of them singletons. The material sequenced was memory CD4+ T cells sorted from blood. The subset here: CD45RA-negative fraction. Receptor source: a man aged 18 to 29 in good health.

This clone was seen repeatedly, ten times or more. This chain connects TRBV4-3 to TRBJ1-4; maybe TRBD1 (5 bases). This CDR3 comprises 16 residues. The germline V and J ends were trimmed by 0 bases and 8 bases, with 16 bases remaining between them. In germline, CDR1 is LGHNA, CDR2 YSLEER. The CDR3 here is CASSQDLVGVGEKLFF. For the CDR3, the DNA is TGCGCCAGCAGCCAAGATCTGGTAGGGGTGGGAGAAAAACTGTTTTTT.

This clone was seen repeatedly, ten times or more. Distinct nucleotide sequences in the sample also encode this CDR3. The chain employs TRBV20-1 and TRBJ2-7, with 7 positions matching TRBD1. Germline V gene lookup returns CDR1 DFQATT and CDR2 SNEGSKA (reference sequence). V shed 6 bases, J shed 6 bases, and the junction held 5 bases outside the gene matches. This CDR3 contains 11 residues. This CDR3 is CSARTGAEQYF. The CDR3 DNA is TGCAGTGCCCGGACAGGTGCCGAGCAGTACTTC.

The chain has TRBV6-6 and TRBJ1-6; possible D gene TRBD1, 5 bases. The CDR3 loop spans 16 amino acids. CDR1 and CDR2 (germline): MNHNY, SVGAGI (reference sequence). The V gene lost 7 bases and the J gene lost 0 bases, with 13 bases spanning the gap. CDR3 residues: CASISGPSSYNSPLHF. In nucleotides, the CDR3 is TGTGCCAGCATCTCGGGGCCCAGCTCCTATAATTCACCCCTCCACTTT.

This clone has more than one count but fewer than ten. The chain joins TRBV29-1 to TRBJ1-1, with unresolved D. The length of the CDR3 is 12 residues. V was shortened by 6 bases and J by 1 base, with 9 bases between the two germline ends. Germline lookup yields CDR1 SQVTM and CDR2 ANQGSEA. CDR3 nucleotide sequence: TGCAGCGTGTTGATGGGGAACACTGAAGCTTTCTTT. Amino acids: CSVLMGNTEAFF.

The chain joins TRBV7-9 to TRBJ1-2; no firm D call. V was pared by 0 bases and J by 3 bases, with 5 bases between. This CDR3 contains 13 residues. Per the germline V gene, CDR1 is SEHNR and CDR2 is FQNEAQ (reference sequence). The CDR3 reads CASSLAPDYGYTF. CDR3 coding DNA: TGTGCCAGCAGCTTAGCGCCAGACTATGGCTACACCTTC.

Concerning this clone itself: Other DNA sequences in this specimen translate into the identical CDR3. CDR3 nucleotide sequence: TGTGCCTGGAGTGTAAGCCGCGAGACCCAGTACTTC. This translates into CAWSVSRETQYF. The rearrangement joins TRBV30 to TRBJ2-5; no firm D call. Germline V gene lookup returns CDR1 GTSNPN and CDR2 SVGIG (reference sequence). The germline V and J ends were trimmed by 0 bases and 5 bases, with 7 bases remaining between them. This CDR3 spans 12 amino acids.

This clone showed up just a few times. J is TRBJ1-1 and V is TRBV1; the DNA was not compared with TRBD1, the D call given in the table. TRBV1 is a known pseudogene. The CDR3 loop spans 14 amino acids. Here the CDR3 DNA reads TGCACCAGCAGCCAAGGGACAAAGAACACTGAAGCTTTCTTT. Translated, it gives CTSSQGTKNTEAFF.

J is TRBJ1-2 and V is TRBV11-3; 9 bases are a match to TRBD1. CDR1 and CDR2 (germline): SGHNT, YENEEA. Germline trimming cut 3 bases from V and 1 base from J; bases unmatched to any gene: 6. The CDR3 is 16 residues long. CDR3 loop: CASSFRTGALNYGYTF. The CDR3 DNA sequence: TGTGCCAGCAGCTTTAGGACAGGGGCTCTTAACTATGGCTACACCTTC.

The chain couples TRBV7-6 to TRBJ1-4; D may be TRBD1 (5 bases). The CDR3 loop spans 15 amino acids. Germline assignment: CDR1 SGHVS and CDR2 FNYEAQ. V dropped 1 base and J dropped 4 bases, with 10 bases sitting between them. In nucleotides, the CDR3 is TGTGCCAGCAGCTTAGACGGGGGTGGTAATGAAAAACTGTTTTTT. This sequence encodes CASSLDGGGNEKLFF.

This clone was recorded only once. Other DNA sequences within the sample encode an identical CDR3. The J gene is TRBJ1-1, the V gene TRBV5-1; no clear D gene. The V end lost 2 bases, the J end lost 0 bases, and 8 bases lay between the germline ends. Germline V gene sequence: CDR1 SGHRS, CDR2 YFSETQ. CDR3 size: 14 residues. CDR3 residues: CASSLSQLNTEAFF. CDR3 nucleotide sequence: TGCGCCAGCAGCTTATCCCAACTGAACACTGAAGCTTTCTTT.

The chain employs TRBV6-1 and TRBJ1-6; TRBD1 matches 11 bases. The CDR3 consists of 13 residues. Germline V CDR1 and CDR2: MNHNS, SASEGT. V lost 6 bases to trimming and J lost 9 bases; unmatched junction nucleotides: 1. CDR3: CASSGQGASPLHF. CDR3 sequence (DNA): TGTGCCAGCAGCGGACAGGGGGCTTCACCCCTCCACTTT.

This clone was detected ten times or more. CDR3 sequence (DNA): TGTGCCTGGAGTGTACGACGGGATTATGGCTACACCTTC. Its translation: CAWSVRRDYGYTF. This rearrangement joins TRBV30 to TRBJ1-2; D not resolved. With 0 bases removed from V and 5 bases from J, the gap between germline ends came to 10 bases. The CDR3 sequence is 13 residues long. CDR1 GTSNPN and CDR2 SVGIG come from the germline V gene (reference sequence). Full variable domain (rest looked up from reference TRBV30 and TRBJ1-2): SQTIHQWPATLVQPVGSPLSLECTVEGTSNPNLYWYRQAAGRGLQLLFYSVGIGQISSEVPQNLSASRPQDRQFILSSKKLLLSDSGFYLCAWSVRRDYGYTFGSGTRLTVV.

This clone was observed a few times. The chain combines TRBV11-3 with TRBJ2-5; TRBD2 matches 7 bases. CDR1 is SGHNT and CDR2 is YENEEA in the germline V gene. Losses at the gene ends were 3 bases for V and 3 bases for J; bases not matched to a gene: 1. CDR3 length: 13 residues. The CDR3 here is CASSLGGEETQYF. In nucleotides, the CDR3 is TGTGCCAGCAGCTTGGGAGGGGAAGAGACCCAGTACTTC.

Details on this clone: A much larger clone is a single base away; this may be a read error. The rearrangement joins TRBV5-6 to TRBJ1-5; D is perhaps TRBD1 (5 bases). The CDR3 is 13 residues long. Germline V gene sequence: CDR1 SGHDT, CDR2 YYEEEE. V was pared by 4 bases and J by 2 bases, with 7 bases between. The CDR3 DNA reads TGTGCCAGCAGCCAGGGTCGCAATCAGCCCCAGCATTTT. This translates into CASSQGRNQPQHF.

This clone occurred a few times. The chain combines TRBV11-3 with TRBJ2-1; TRBD2 might be the D (6 bases). Germline CDR1 is SGHNT and CDR2 is YENEEA. The CDR3 is 16 residues long. V was shortened by 2 bases and J by 0 bases, with 11 bases between the two germline ends. The CDR3, as DNA: TGTGCCAGCAGCTTATCTAGCGCGCCCTCCTACAATGAGCAGTTCTTC. Translating gives CASSLSSAPSYNEQFF.

This chain connects TRBV6-1 to TRBJ1-5, with 7 bases aligning to TRBD1. Germline-derived CDR1 and CDR2 are MNHNS and SASEGT. With 9 bases clipped from V and 2 bases from J, the junction kept 7 bases outside the gene matches. CDR3 length: 14 residues. The CDR3 DNA reads as TGTGCCAGTGGAGGGGGCGAGGGCAATCAGCCCCAGCATTTT. It encodes CASGGGEGNQPQHF.

The chain employs TRBV10-2 and TRBJ2-5, with 8 bases fitting TRBD1. The better agreement between TRBJ2-7 and the DNA end casts doubt on the J call. The CDR3 has 16 residues. Germline-derived CDR1 and CDR2 are WSHSY and SAAADI. The CDR3 protein is CASSEPGQGGSYEQYF. DNA of the CDR3: TGCGCCAGCAGTGAGCCCGGACAGGGAGGCTCCTACGAGCAGTACTTC.

The rearrangement links TRBV2 to TRBJ2-7; unclear D gene. This CDR3 comprises 11 residues. Trimming took off 4 bases at V and 4 bases at J, with 5 bases between the two ends. CDR1 and CDR2 (germline): SNHLY, FYNNEI. The CDR3 DNA sequence: TGTGCCAGCAGTGGTCAGTACGAGCAGTACTTC. Amino acids: CASSGQYEQYF.

V and J are TRBV7-9 and TRBJ1-6, with D uncertain. Trimming removed 4 bases from V and 7 bases from J, with 26 bases in between. The CDR3 is made up of 19 amino acids. CDR1 is SEHNR and CDR2 is FQNEAQ in the germline V gene (reference sequence). The CDR3 region is CASSSLRPIAGGLNSPLHF. The CDR3 nucleotides are TGTGCCAGCAGCTCGCTAAGACCCATTGCTGGAGGACTAAATTCACCCCTCCACTTT.

This clone has only a few counts. The sample has other DNA sequences that encode this CDR3 too. The gene calls are TRBV5-1 and TRBJ2-5, with D tentatively TRBD2 (5 bases). This CDR3 spans 14 amino acids. The V end lost 4 bases, the J end lost 4 bases, and 14 bases lay between the germline ends. Germline CDR1 reads SGHRS; CDR2 reads YFSETQ. CDR3 nucleotide sequence: TGCGCCAGCAGCCCGGACTCTACCCCAGAGACCCAGTACTTC. Amino acid sequence: CASSPDSTPETQYF.

This chain joins TRBV27 and TRBJ2-1; either TRBD1 or TRBD2 may fit D (5 bases each). From germline, CDR1 is MNHEY and CDR2 SMNVEV (reference sequence). CDR3 length: 12 amino acids. V was cut by 8 bases and J by 9 bases, with 14 bases left in between. Written as DNA, the CDR3 is TGTGCCAGCGGGACGGGACCTAGTGAGCAGTTCTTC. As protein: CASGTGPSEQFF.

The chain uses TRBV6-6 and TRBJ2-3; D perhaps matches TRBD1 (5 bases). Germline CDR1 is MNHNY and CDR2 is SVGAGI (reference sequence). V shed 5 bases and J shed 1 base, with 16 bases lying between them. The CDR3 spans 16 residues. DNA for the CDR3: TGTGCCAGCAGTCCCCGACCCCAGACAGGCACAGATACGCAGTATTTT. Its protein product is CASSPRPQTGTDTQYF.

The rearrangement uses TRBV6-1 and TRBJ1-4; D is possibly TRBD1 (5 bases). CDR3 length: 14 residues. V lost 7 bases, J lost 2 bases, and 11 bases lay in between. The germline gives CDR1 MNHNS, CDR2 SASEGT. This CDR3 reads CASNQGITNEKLFF. The CDR3 region has the DNA TGTGCCAGCAACCAGGGAATTACTAATGAAAAACTGTTTTTT.

V gene TRBV18 combines with J gene TRBJ2-3; D is unclear. The CDR3 spans 13 residues. Trimming left V 8 bases short and J 12 bases short, with 21 bases between. Looked up from germline, CDR1 is KGHSH and CDR2 is LQKENI. This CDR3 is CASAVGSKRSQYF. The CDR3 region has the DNA TGTGCCAGCGCTGTGGGCTCTAAAAGGTCCCAGTATTTT.

The V call is TRBV7-2, the J call TRBJ2-4; D is perhaps TRBD1 or TRBD2 (5 bases each). This CDR3 has 14 amino acids. Deletions cut 6 bases from V and 3 bases from J, with 12 bases between. CDR1 is SGHTA, CDR2 FQGNSA, per germline. The CDR3 loop is CASSSGAVKNIQYF. CDR3 nucleotides: TGTGCCAGCAGTTCCGGGGCCGTCAAAAACATTCAGTACTTC.

This chain joins TRBV7-8 and TRBJ2-4; no clear D gene. This CDR3 spans 16 amino acids. V was shortened by 5 bases and J by 0 bases, with 14 bases between the two germline ends. The germline V gene encodes CDR1 SGHVS and CDR2 FQNEAQ. The CDR3 region has the DNA TGTGCCAGCAGCCCCGGACCGACACTAGCCAAAAACATTCAGTACTTC. Its protein is CASSPGPTLAKNIQYF.